A selection of T cell receptor beta chains follows, all from one sample in a study of T cells in Graves' hyperthyroidism and ophthalmopathy. TCRdb processed the multiplex PCR reads anew with MiXCR; each CDR3 protein has one entry. In the table there are some 500,000 distinct CDR3 sequences, about 16% of which are singletons. Sequenced: blood. The receptors were gathered from a woman aged 30 to 39 with Graves' ophthalmopathy. Each CDR3 is given with its conserved first and last residue. The D gene is left open where the match is weak. Clone size, where shown, is once, few, many, or a class for clones that have expanded.

clone size	D gene	J gene	V gene	CDR3 protein	CDR3 DNA
NA	NA	TRBJ1-2	TRBV3-1	CASSQTGTNYGYTF	TGTGCCAGCAGCCAAACAGGGACTAACTATGGCTACACCTTC
few	NA	TRBJ2-5	TRBV3-1	CASSQDIKRGQYF	TGTGCCAGCAGCCAAGATATTAAGAGGGGTCAGTACTTC
many	NA	TRBJ2-6	TRBV20-1	CSAAQGSGANVLTF	TGCAGTGCTGCACAGGGATCTGGGGCCAACGTCCTGACTTTC
NA	NA	TRBJ1-1	TRBV11-2	CASSLASSRSTEAFF	TGTGCCAGCAGCTTAGCTTCCAGTCGGAGCACTGAAGCTTTCTTT
NA	NA	TRBJ2-1	TRBV5-1	CASSPSLGRSSYNEQFF	TGCGCCAGCAGCCCCTCCCTGGGCAGGAGCTCCTACAATGAGCAGTTCTTC
many	NA	TRBJ2-3	TRBV20-1	CSATRADTQYF	TGCAGTGCCACCAGGGCAGATACGCAGTATTTT
many	NA	TRBJ1-2	TRBV29-1	CSVGDGDGYTF	TGCAGCGTTGGAGACGGCGATGGCTACACCTTC
many	NA	TRBJ2-5	TRBV5-1	CASIETGAETQYF	TGCGCCAGCATCGAGACGGGGGCAGAGACCCAGTACTTC
few	NA	TRBJ1-4	TRBV20-1	CSARVPGGEKLFF	TGCAGTGCTAGAGTCCCCGGGGGTGAAAAACTGTTTTTT
many	NA	TRBJ2-7	TRBV5-4	CASSSGQMASYEQYF	TGTGCCAGCAGCTCGGGACAAATGGCATCCTACGAGCAGTACTTC
NA	TRBD2	TRBJ2-7	TRBV6-1	CASSDGLAEDEQYF	TGTGCCAGCAGCGATGGACTAGCGGAGGACGAGCAGTACTTC
many	NA	TRBJ2-7	TRBV3-1	CASSQGATHYEQYF	TGTGCCAGCAGCCAAGGCGCCACTCACTACGAGCAGTACTTC
many	TRBD2	TRBJ2-1	TRBV20-1	CSAITSGSNEQFF	TGCAGTGCTATCACTAGCGGGAGTAATGAGCAGTTCTTC
many	TRBD2	TRBJ2-3	TRBV28	CASSRGGRTDTQYF	TGTGCCAGCAGTAGGGGAGGGCGGACAGATACGCAGTATTTT
many	NA	TRBJ2-5	TRBV20-1	CSASVSPGAETQYF	TGCAGTGCTAGTGTCTCTCCGGGAGCAGAGACCCAGTACTTC
many	NA	TRBJ2-5	TRBV28	CASSPGQGGTQYF	TGTGCCAGCAGTCCAGGGCAGGGTGGGACCCAGTACTTC
few	NA	TRBJ2-7	TRBV7-9	CASSQDLYDRPGEQYF	TGCGCCAGCAGCCAAGATCTTTATGACAGGCCTGGCGAGCAGTACTTC
many	NA	TRBJ2-7	TRBV30	CAWSRGLNYEQYF	TGTGCCTGGAGTAGGGGACTCAACTACGAGCAGTACTTC
many	NA	TRBJ1-1	TRBV7-9	CASSLGQLEAFF	TGTGCCAGCAGCTTAGGACAGCTTGAAGCTTTCTTT
NA	NA	TRBJ2-1	TRBV7-9	CASSLVGRTYNEQFF	TGTGCCAGCAGCTTAGTGGGCCGGACCTACAATGAGCAGTTCTTC
NA	NA	TRBJ1-2	TRBV28	CASSSFPRGSYTF	TGTGCCAGCAGTTCCTTCCCTCGGGGTAGCTACACCTTC
NA	TRBD1	TRBJ2-5	TRBV28	CASGARQGLWETQYF	TGTGCCAGCGGGGCCCGACAGGGGCTGTGGGAGACCCAGTACTTC
NA	NA	TRBJ2-1	TRBV11-1	CASSPGIQKGLTNEQFF	TGTGCCAGCAGCCCGGGAATCCAGAAAGGCCTCACCAATGAGCAGTTCTTC
NA	NA	TRBJ2-2	TRBV19	CASSIRYTGELFF	TGTGCCAGTAGTATCCGGTACACCGGGGAGCTGTTTTTT
many	TRBD1	TRBJ2-5	TRBV11-2	CASHLPSRGSETQYF	TGTGCCAGCCACCTTCCCTCCAGGGGGTCGGAGACCCAGTACTTC
many	NA	TRBJ2-7	TRBV7-2	CASSLGLGASGHEQYF	TGTGCCAGCAGCTTAGGTCTCGGGGCTAGTGGCCACGAGCAGTACTTC
NA	NA	TRBJ1-2	TRBV11-2	CASSFWAGYGYTF	TGTGCCAGCAGCTTTTGGGCGGGCTATGGCTACACCTTC
many	NA	TRBJ1-1	TRBV6-1	CASTPKGTGNTEAFF	TGTGCCAGCACTCCTAAAGGTACCGGGAACACTGAAGCTTTCTTT
NA	TRBD2	TRBJ2-5	TRBV5-1	CASSFSLVGAGVDETQYF	TGCGCCAGCAGCTTTTCACTCGTAGGAGCGGGAGTTGATGAGACCCAGTACTTC
few	NA	TRBJ1-1	TRBV6-1	CASSCSGTEAFF	TGTGCCAGCAGTTGTTCCGGTACTGAAGCTTTCTTT
NA	NA	TRBJ1-4	TRBV6-2/TRBV6-3	CASSSPGREKLFF	TGTGCCAGCAGTTCGCCGGGACGGGAAAAACTGTTTTTT
NA	NA	TRBJ2-7	TRBV27	CASIFSDRSSYEQYF	TGTGCCAGCATCTTTTCAGACAGGAGCTCCTACGAGCAGTACTTC
NA	NA	TRBJ1-1	TRBV19	CASSIEKDTEAFF	TGTGCCAGTAGTATAGAGAAGGACACTGAAGCTTTCTTT
many	NA	TRBJ2-2	TRBV3-1	CASSQQFTGELFF	TGTGCCAGCAGCCAACAATTCACCGGGGAGCTGTTTTTT
NA	TRBD2	TRBJ2-1	TRBV25-1	CASSEIAGGTSEQFF	TGTGCCAGCAGTGAGATAGCGGGAGGTACATCTGAGCAGTTCTTC
many	NA	TRBJ2-1	TRBV27	CASTPGSSYNEQFF	TGTGCCAGCACTCCCGGGAGCTCCTACAATGAGCAGTTCTTC
few	NA	TRBJ2-6	TRBV5-6	CASTLGLLQANVLTF	TGTGCCAGCACCCTAGGCCTCCTTCAGGCCAACGTCCTGACTTTC
NA	TRBD1	TRBJ2-1	TRBV3-1	CASSLLSTGTGTGEQFF	TGTGCCAGCAGCCTTCTATCCACCGGGACAGGGACAGGTGAGCAGTTCTTC
many	TRBD2	TRBJ2-5	TRBV11-3	CASSLALAGGIEETQYF	TGTGCCAGCAGCTTAGCCCTAGCGGGAGGTATCGAAGAGACCCAGTACTTC
many	NA	TRBJ2-7	TRBV5-8	CASSFGDRYEQYF	TGTGCCAGCAGTTTTGGTGACCGATACGAGCAGTACTTC
many	TRBD2	TRBJ2-1	TRBV3-1	CASSQLAGGPSYNEQFF	TGTGCCAGCAGCCAACTAGCGGGAGGGCCCTCCTACAATGAGCAGTTCTTC
NA	NA	TRBJ1-4	TRBV19	CASSMETGSNEKLFF	TGTGCCAGTAGTATGGAGACAGGATCTAATGAAAAACTGTTTTTT
few	NA	TRBJ1-2	TRBV27	CASGQTAYYGYTF	TGTGCCAGCGGACAAACCGCGTACTATGGCTACACCTTC
few	NA	TRBJ1-5	TRBV27	CASNRDGNFNQPQHF	TGTGCCAGCAACCGGGACGGGAACTTTAATCAGCCCCAGCATTTT
many	NA	TRBJ2-3	TRBV6-5	CASSYSLQGERSEQQYF	TGTGCCAGCAGTTACTCATTGCAAGGGGAACGGTCGGAGCAGCAGTATTTT
many	NA	TRBJ2-3	TRBV6-1	CASSWMYGSRTDTQYF	TGTGCCAGCAGTTGGATGTACGGGAGCAGAACAGATACGCAGTATTTT
NA	TRBD1	TRBJ2-1	TRBV10-3	CASGDRHNEQFF	TGTGCCAGCGGGGACAGGCACAATGAGCAGTTCTTC
NA	NA	TRBJ2-7	TRBV6-5	CASSSHPNLAQYF	TGTGCCAGCAGTTCCCATCCTAACTTGGCGCAGTACTTC
many	TRBD1	TRBJ2-7	TRBV6-1	CASSYPVHGQGSYEQYF	TGTGCCAGCAGTTACCCGGTTCACGGACAGGGAAGCTACGAGCAGTACTTC
NA	NA	TRBJ1-2	TRBV29-1	CSVADSFYGYTF	TGCAGCGTTGCTGACAGCTTCTATGGCTACACCTTC
few	TRBD1	TRBJ2-2	TRBV15	CATSWDRAVGELFF	TGTGCCACCAGCTGGGACAGGGCGGTCGGGGAGCTGTTTTTT
few	TRBD2	TRBJ2-5	TRBV29-1	CSVAMLAGQETQYF	TGCAGCGTTGCGATGCTAGCGGGGCAAGAGACCCAGTACTTC
many	NA	TRBJ1-4	TRBV2	CASSEAPGLGNEKLFF	TGTGCCAGCAGTGAAGCACCGGGACTGGGAAATGAAAAACTGTTTTTT
few	NA	TRBJ1-3	TRBV15	CATTQRRAPSSGNTIYF	TGTGCCACCACCCAGAGGCGGGCTCCGTCCTCTGGAAACACCATATATTTT
many	NA	TRBJ1-4	TRBV18	CASSPPGLTVGEKLFF	TGTGCCAGCTCACCACCGGGCCTGACAGTAGGTGAAAAACTGTTTTTT
NA	NA	TRBJ2-5	TRBV4-1	CASSQQESIQETQYF	TGCGCCAGCAGCCAACAGGAGTCTATCCAAGAGACCCAGTACTTC